This T cell receptor (beta chain) was captured by sequencing in a study of human T cells and chemical hapten exposure (TCRdb year 2021). Regarding the research as a whole: For sensitization, 2% DPC in acetone was applied to an approximately 2 cm by approximately 2 cm area of upper inner arm skin. Patient blood was sampled pre-sensitization (week 0) and at 2, 6 and about 24 weeks after DPC sensitization. The libraries were sequenced as a pool, and the TCR yield per sample differed mostly because of small variations in library volumes within the pool. Weekly therapeutic DPC doses were additionally applied to the scalp of patients throughout the approximately 24-week study period. Most of the patients in the cohort were female, and the cohort covered alopecia areata with under or over 50% scalp involvement, alopecia totalis and alopecia universalis. Blood for TCR sequencing was provided by twenty-nine alopecia patients at one to four time points (pre-sensitization, 2, 6 and 24 weeks). Patch testing was done on the upper back using Finn chambers containing 0.01% DPC, and results were scored after 6 days according to International Contact Dermatitis Research Group standards. The study tracked peripheral blood TCR repertoire changes in vivo during primary and secondary sensitization to the hapten diphenylcyclopropenone (DPC) in alopecia patients. Results and caveats for the whole study, not just this receptor: Because all patients had alopecia, a presumed autoimmune disease, the immune response of the patients might differ from that of healthy individuals. Repeated subsampling changed both the strength of the expansion versus patch-test correlation and the threshold at which the correlation became significant. Compared with pre-sensitization or healthy control sets, expanded TCRs formed significantly more large CDR3 similarity clusters, which is consistent with antigen-driven responses. DPC sensitization did not change how many TCRs were above 1 in 1000 frequency, and no evidence was found of alterations in global repertoire structure. The number of PT1 expanded TCRs positively correlated with patch test score, significant at thresholds 8, 16 and 32 but not 4.

For CDR1 and CDR2, the germline V gene (reference sequence) lists LNHDA and SQIVND. The CDR3, from cysteine to phenylalanine, totals 13 residues. The only DNA kept is the CDR3, 39 bases in frame from the first base. The label giving this sample's time point can be read as: patch test 2, 6 weeks after DPC sensitization. The treatment or condition label on this specimen signifies: therapeutic diphenylcyclopropenone sensitization with weekly scalp DPC. Blood at each patch-test visit was drawn before the patch test was applied. Patients were eligible if aged 18 to 70, diagnosed with alopecia and judged suitable for DPC therapy, and pregnant patients were excluded. Unfractionated whole blood was collected in Tempus Blood RNA tubes, and total RNA was extracted from that blood. Points on this clonotype: It has no known antigen specificity. Being one base from a much bigger clone, this may be a read error.

Libraries were built with RACE. Sequencing instrument: NextSeq 500. During library preparation, unique molecular identifiers were attached to individual cDNA molecules so that TCRs could be counted in a quantitative, reproducible way. Each blood RNA sample was used to sequence both TCR alpha and TCR beta chains. For the original study's pipeline: A median of around 100,000 TCRs per sample was observed, with a range of roughly 23,224 to 750,000. The Decombinator software suite was used to annotate the V, J and CDR3 of the TCR reads. To make PS versus PT1 abundance plots, every sample was subsampled to the same number of TCRs (28,000). Expanded TCRs were defined as absent before sensitization and observed at least eight times at the 2-week time point. TCRdb cleaned the public reads at Q25 with fastp, built clones with MiXCR and kept in-frame beta chains. Each CDR3 protein gets just one entry, which takes the most common genes and DNA from the rows behind it. The V and J calls follow TCRdb's processing rather than the paper's. This sample is represented by approximately 95,000 distinct CDR3 sequences; around 10% of them were singletons. The top ten clones comprise roughly 3% of the sample.

The receptor was derived from a woman aged 40 to 50 with alopecia areata. Some clones in this sample may be carry-over from other donors' samples. The starting material was whole blood, obtained in connection with sensitization to the hapten diphenylcyclopropenone (DPC). The sequence links TRBV19 to TRBJ1-2; the D segment cannot be called with confidence. The bases are TGTACCAGTAGTATAGGCCTCAACTATGGCTACACCTTC. Its product reads: CTSSIGLNYGYTF.